This TCR beta chain was profiled in a study of neurological immune-mediated disorders (dated by TCRdb to the late 2010s). Looking at the study overall: Among the approximately 34 multiple sclerosis patients, relapsing-remitting MS accounted for around 30 and secondary progressive MS accounted for 3. Peripheral blood TCR-beta repertoires from HTLV-I-associated myelopathy (HAM/TSP) patients, multiple sclerosis patients and healthy controls were compared by UMI-based sequencing. The cohort comprised approximately 67 subjects: approximately 15 HAM/TSP patients, roughly 34 multiple sclerosis patients and about 20 healthy controls. Alongside PBMC samples, the set of 80 to 130 TCR-beta libraries contained longitudinal samples, technical triplicates, and paired CD4+ and CD8+ T-cell subsets that had been sorted. The investigation overall reported the following: No identical CDR3 amino acid sequences were shared among expanded clones across subjects, suggesting private TCR-beta repertoires in all groups. TCR clonal expansion was highest in HAM/TSP patients and lowest in MS patients, with MS patients falling below even healthy controls. The MS cluster was not associated with any clinical or MRI features, and the authors stated that larger cohorts are needed. In phylogenetic analysis, the repertoires of 18 of 34 MS patients grouped into a cluster of related CDR3 sequences, which suggests a possible signature at the repertoire level.

Libraries from unsorted PBMCs were made from 2 million PBMCs kept in RNAlater at -80 degrees C until RNA extraction. Multiple sclerosis patients were enrolled in a US clinical protocol evaluating disease progression by magnetic resonance imaging. Peripheral blood underwent Ficoll-Hypaque density gradient centrifugation to isolate PBMCs, which were then cryopreserved in liquid nitrogen. This clonotype was recorded at least ten times. Its recognized antigen is unknown. Per-base quality was not reported, and no clone a single base away is much larger than it. cDNA was synthesized by template-switch 5'RACE using a primer with a 10-nucleotide random unique molecular identifier that tagged each TCR transcript. Each sequencing run produced over 160 million TCR-beta sequences covering 15-18 subjects. The RNeasy kit was used for extraction of total RNA. The KAPA Real-time Library Amplification kit was used to amplify TCR-beta VDJ regions with primers for the TCR constant region and the 5'RACE anchor. A first PCR added sample indexes and Illumina adaptors, after which a second PCR increased the library yield. The roughly 650 bp TCR product was size-selected on a 2% E-gel SizeSelection system after Ampure bead purification. Before pooling, library quality was assessed on a Bioanalyzer, concentration was determined with Qubit, and library quantification was performed with the Kapa Library Quantification kit. An Illumina HiSeq 2500 was used to sequence the libraries paired-end at 2 x 150 bp. To increase sequence diversity, about 23-32% phiX was spiked into each library pool. In the source study's methods: Quality-filtered reads were processed with the UMI-based MiGEC pipeline, which removed over 75% of raw TCR sequences during error correction. VDJ genes were aligned to IMGT germline references, and each clonotype was defined by a unique CDR3 amino acid sequence together with V-J genes. Clonal expansion, Shannon diversity and CDR3 relatedness were evaluated with VDJtools (CalcPairwiseDistances, ClusterSamples), while phylogenetic trees were built in CLCbio workbench. Clones with at least 8 unique UMIs were defined as expanded, with this threshold being based on coefficient-of-variation modelling across technical triplicates. In TCRdb, the public reads were trimmed at Q25 with fastp and aligned with MiXCR, with productive beta chains retained. Identical CDR3 protein sequences are pooled into one entry, listed with their most common genes and DNA. The V and J calls and clone size are TCRdb's, not the authors'. A total of roughly 66,000 distinct CDR3 sequences appear in this sample, around 4.8% of them only once. 2% to 2.5% of the sample is in the top ten clones.

The sequenced sample was PBMCs. This TCR came from a woman in her 70s with multiple sclerosis.

The CDR3 is CSVERQGVDTQYF. Here is the DNA: TGCAGCGTTGAACGGCAGGGGGTAGATACGCAGTATTTT. The sequence is built from TRBV29-1 and TRBJ2-3; 7 central bases correspond to TRBD1. Trimmed from V: 2 bases; trimmed from J: 5 bases; junction bases lacking a gene match: 4. CDR1 and CDR2 are read off the germline V gene as SQVTM and ANQGSEA. The cysteine opens and the phenylalanine closes a CDR3 of 13 amino acids. The kept DNA is CDR3 alone, 39 bases in frame from the first base.